The rows below give T cell receptor beta chains drawn from one sample of a study of monozygotic twins with inflammatory bowel disease. TCRdb derives one entry per CDR3 protein from the 5' RACE reads, leaving out DNA. The record lists more than 95,000 distinct CDR3 sequences, of which the ten most abundant hold 1.9%. The sample was blood. The origin of the receptors is a human donor with ulcerative colitis or Crohn's disease, or a healthy co-twin of an affected twin (not recorded which). The CDR3 runs from the conserved cysteine through the conserved F or W.

j_call | v_call | cdr3_aa
TRBJ1-5 | TRBV10-3 | CATRGQEDLGAQHF
TRBJ2-1 | TRBV21-1 | CASSFSFGTRSNEQFF
TRBJ1-2 | TRBV7-2 | CASSFDGPSGGYTF
TRBJ2-7 | TRBV28 | CASSLLAGGTNEQYF
TRBJ2-1 | TRBV20-1 | CSATTSGRAYENEQFF
TRBJ1-5 | TRBV18 | CASSAGVGQPQHF
TRBJ1-5 | TRBV7-2 | CASSSDTNNQPQHF
TRBJ2-1 | TRBV7-3 | CASSLDGGFYNEQFF
TRBJ2-4 | TRBV7-2 | CASSSNLRLAVYF
TRBJ2-7 | TRBV7-2 | CASSLARGPYEQYF
TRBJ1-3 | TRBV20-1 | CSAHHSGNTIYF
TRBJ2-7 | TRBV14 | CASSQDRTVPYEQYF
TRBJ2-7 | TRBV3-1 | CASRLTSGGPITYEQYF
TRBJ2-6 | TRBV11-2 | CASSPAGLAGWRGANVLTF
TRBJ2-7 | TRBV18 | CASSPGQGFNEQYF
TRBJ2-1 | TRBV4-2 | CASSTRERGNNEQFF
TRBJ1-5 | TRBV12-3/TRBV12-4 | CASSLRGYSNQPQHF
TRBJ2-7 | TRBV30 | CAWNPDRLTYEQYF
TRBJ1-5 | TRBV15 | CATSGDRGAYSNQPQHF
TRBJ1-1 | TRBV19 | CASIFDRPGAEAFF
TRBJ2-1 | TRBV5-5 | CASSWAGHEQFF
TRBJ2-6 | TRBV4-3 | CASSQEGSGANVLTF
TRBJ2-1 | TRBV20-1 | CSARVGRVSYNEQFF
TRBJ1-2 | TRBV7-9 | CASSLGGTSSPYGYTF
TRBJ2-3 | TRBV11-2 | CASSLDRFTDTQYF
TRBJ2-1 | TRBV6-1 | CASSRTGFTYNEQFF
TRBJ1-1 | TRBV28 | CASSVRANTEAFF
TRBJ1-1 | TRBV2 | CASGLTNEAFF
TRBJ2-2 | TRBV5-1 | CASSQNGELFF
TRBJ2-7 | TRBV15 | CATSREGGDSYEQYF
TRBJ1-1 | TRBV4-2 | CASSQRRPFGTEAFF
TRBJ2-1 | TRBV29-1 | CSVEFSTTLNEQFF
TRBJ2-7 | TRBV12-3/TRBV12-4 | CASRRRTEEQYF
TRBJ2-5 | TRBV20-1 | CSADFSDPAKETQYF
TRBJ2-7 | TRBV29-1 | CSVVGPGLQGSYEQYF
TRBJ2-6 | TRBV2 | CASSEEGTGANVLTF
TRBJ2-1 | TRBV5-4 | CASSSIQGSNNEQFF
TRBJ2-2 | TRBV5-1 | CASSSPRGTGELFF
TRBJ2-3 | TRBV24-1 | CATSDPTSGRRDTQYF
TRBJ2-7 | TRBV18 | CASSAGQGAYYEQYF
TRBJ2-5 | TRBV3-1 | CASSQVGTSGSRGETQYF
TRBJ2-7 | TRBV20-1 | CSAFPSGTSYEQYF
TRBJ2-3 | TRBV12-3/TRBV12-4 | CASSKALIATQYF
TRBJ2-4 | TRBV7-2 | CASSLALLAGAKNIQYF
TRBJ2-3 | TRBV24-1 | CATSAISGTRNTDTQYF
TRBJ2-7 | TRBV20-1 | CSASNQGFEQYF
TRBJ2-3 | TRBV12-3/TRBV12-4 | CASTSDRGNTQYF
TRBJ1-5 | TRBV7-2 | CASSPEGNNQPQHF